This T cell receptor (beta chain) stems from a study of control samples from healthy donors and cancer patients. TCRdb's copy holds only in-frame clones and misses some; the assay was immunoSEQ multiplex PCR. The top ten hold about 8.8% of the sample, which has about 100,000 clones, just over 90% seen once. With respect to this clone: The junction departs from the called germline gene at one end, perhaps through a read error.

Material: blood. The TCR comes from a man between 18 and 29 years old in good health.

CDR3 sequence: CASSLISPESPGF. The CDR3 DNA follows: TGTGCCAGCAGCTTAATATCCCCGGAATCCCCAGGCTTC. The chain is built from TRBV13 and TRBJ1-2; D call uncertain. In germline, CDR1 is PRHDT, CDR2 FYEKMQ (reference sequence). The CDR3 runs to 13 residues.